What follows are 20 T cell receptor beta chains derived from one specimen sequenced in a study of cytomegalovirus exposure and HLA in healthy donors. Both 60 Vbeta primers and 13 Jbeta primers went into the PCR. The repertoire was sequenced with immunoSEQ multiplex PCR; TCRdb's copy has only in-frame clones and lacks some. The data show around 150,000 clones, with about 80% seen just once and approximately 1.4% held by the top ten. The sample comprised PBMCs. The source of these receptors is a girl aged 10-17 years in good health and CMV-seropositive.

The V and J genes are TRBV6-1 and TRBJ2-1, with 8 bases fitting TRBD2. The length of the CDR3 is 17 residues. V shed 3 bases and J 6 bases; nucleotides not matched to a gene: 13. Germline V gene sequence: CDR1 MNHNS, CDR2 SASEGT. The CDR3 nucleotides read TGTGCCAGCAGTGACCCCCCGGGACTAGGATTCCGCAATGAGCAGTTCTTC. It specifies CASSDPPGLGFRNEQFF.

The rearrangement joins TRBV6-6 to TRBJ2-3; 8 bases are shared with TRBD1. Losses at the gene ends were 5 bases for V and 4 bases for J; bases not matched to a gene: 5. Germline V gene data show CDR1 as MNHNY and CDR2 as SVGAGI (reference sequence). This CDR3 is 14 amino acids long. The CDR3, as DNA: TGTGCCAGCAGTCGGACAGGGATGGCAGATACGCAGTATTTT. This gives the protein CASSRTGMADTQYF.

V is TRBV25-1 and J is TRBJ2-4; TRBD1 is a possible D gene (5 bases). The germline gives CDR1 MGHDK, CDR2 SYGVNS. The CDR3 is 14 amino acids. Between the trimmed V and J ends, which lost 5 bases and 4 bases, there was a span of 12 bases. The CDR3 nucleotides read TGTGCCAGCAGTACCCAAGGGGAAAAAAACATTCAGTACTTC. Protein sequence: CASSTQGEKNIQYF.

The gene calls are TRBV5-1 and TRBJ2-7, with D maybe TRBD1 (7 bases). Per germline, CDR1 SGHRS and CDR2 YFSETQ. The CDR3 is made up of 14 amino acids. Trimming cost V 4 bases and J 2 bases, with 13 bases left between them. CDR3 loop: CASSGGQGAYEQYF. The CDR3 DNA sequence: TGCGCCAGCAGCGGGGGGCAGGGGGCCTACGAGCAGTACTTC.

This clone came up a few times. The V gene is TRBV18, the J gene TRBJ1-4, with D possibly matching TRBD1 (5 bases). Trimming stripped 6 bases from V and 7 bases from J, with 12 bases between. CDR1 and CDR2 from the germline V gene are KGHSH and LQKENI. The CDR3 consists of 13 residues. CDR3 protein: CASSKWGGEKLFF. The CDR3 region has the DNA TGTGCCAGCTCCAAGTGGGGCGGTGAAAAACTGTTTTTT.

Here the CDR3 DNA reads TGTGCCAGCAGGCGGGACAGAGCTAACTATGGCTACACCTTC. This sequence encodes CASRRDRANYGYTF. The chain recombines TRBV6-5 with TRBJ1-2, with TRBD1 matching 7 bases. Germline V lookup: CDR1 MNHEY, CDR2 SVGAGI. J gave up 0 bases and V 6 bases, and 4 bases lay outside the gene matches. The CDR3 contains 14 residues.

The V call is TRBV5-6, the J call TRBJ1-3; D possibly corresponds to TRBD1 (6 bases). The germline V and J ends were trimmed by 4 bases and 0 bases, with 14 bases remaining between them. The CDR3 loop spans 16 amino acids. Germline CDR1 is SGHDT and CDR2 is YYEEEE. The CDR3 sequence: CASSVGDTHSGNTIYF. For the CDR3, the DNA is TGTGCCAGCAGCGTGGGGGACACTCACTCTGGAAACACCATATATTTT.

The chain has TRBV5-4 and TRBJ1-2; perhaps TRBD1 as D (6 bases). The ends were cut back, 0 bases at V and 8 bases at J, with 20 bases in the middle. The CDR3 spans 16 residues. Germline V lookup: CDR1 SGHNT, CDR2 YYREEE (reference sequence). In nucleotides, the CDR3 is TGTGCCAGCAGCTTGGCAGGGGCGACACCGAATGGCGGCTACACCTTC. The encoded protein is CASSLAGATPNGGYTF.

The chain combines TRBV28 with TRBJ2-7, with 8 nucleotides matching TRBD2. CDR3 size: 14 residues. V dropped 6 bases and J dropped 7; count of bases not matched to a gene: 11. Germline-derived CDR1 and CDR2 are MDHEN and SYDVKM. DNA of the CDR3: TGTGCCAGCAGGACCCCCCGGGGGGGACAAGAGCAGTACTTC. Translating it yields CASRTPRGGQEQYF.

The CDR3 coding sequence is TGCGCCAGCACCCCGCGGGGTGGCTCCTACGAGCAGTACTTC. Residues: CASTPRGGSYEQYF. J is TRBJ2-7 and V is TRBV5-1; weak D call: TRBD2 (6 bases). Between the trimmed V and J ends, which lost 6 bases and 0 bases, there was a span of 13 bases. The CDR3 sequence is 14 residues long. The V gene's germline CDR1 is SGHRS and CDR2 YFSETQ.

The chain combines TRBV9 with TRBJ1-3; 8 bases are a match to TRBD1. Germline assignment: CDR1 SGDLS and CDR2 YYNGEE. The length of the CDR3 is 14 residues. With V trimmed by 4 bases and J by 4 bases, 4 bases remained unmatched. CDR3 protein: CASSPTGGGNTIYF. CDR3 in DNA: TGTGCCAGCAGCCCCACAGGGGGGGGAAACACCATATATTTT.

V gene TRBV6-5 combines with J gene TRBJ2-6; D gene ambiguous. CDR1 and CDR2 (germline): MNHEY, SVGAGI. The CDR3 has 14 residues. V lost 4 bases, J lost 0 bases, and 4 bases lay in between. DNA of the CDR3: TGTGCCAGCAGTTCCATCTCTGGGGCCAACGTCCTGACTTTC. Translation: CASSSISGANVLTF.

The V call is TRBV28, the J call TRBJ2-7; no clear D gene. This CDR3 has 12 residues. Germline lookup yields CDR1 MDHEN and CDR2 SYDVKM. V lost 2 bases and J 3 bases, leaving 5 bases between the germline ends. CDR3 sequence (DNA): TGTGCCAGCAGTTTACCGGGCTACGAGCAGTACTTC. Protein product: CASSLPGYEQYF. The full variable domain, completed using reference TRBV28 and TRBJ2-7, is DVKVTQSSRYLVKRTGEKVFLECVQDMDHENMFWYRQDPGLGLRLIYFSYDVKMKEKGDIPEGYSVSREKKERFSLILESASTNQTSMYLCASSLPGYEQYFGPGTRLTVT.

V gene TRBV11-2 combines with J gene TRBJ1-1; the match to TRBD1 covers 7 bases. This CDR3 has 16 amino acids. Looked up from germline, CDR1 is SGHAT and CDR2 is FQNNGV. V lost 1 base, J lost 4 bases, and 9 bases stayed unmatched. The CDR3: CASSLVQGVVSTEAFF. DNA of the CDR3: TGTGCCAGCAGCTTAGTCCAGGGGGTTGTTAGCACTGAAGCTTTCTTT.

J is TRBJ1-5 and V is TRBV19; possible D gene TRBD1, 5 bases. Germline V lookup: CDR1 LNHDA, CDR2 SQIVND (reference sequence). The CDR3 spans 15 residues. With 6 bases removed from V and 0 bases from J, the gap between germline ends came to 12 bases. The CDR3 DNA reads as TGTGCCAGTAGCCCGACAGCTTATAGCAATCAGCCCCAGCATTTT. Encoded protein: CASSPTAYSNQPQHF.

J is TRBJ1-4 and V is TRBV18; possibly TRBD1 for D (6 bases). CDR3 length: 13 amino acids. The V end was cut by 5 bases, the J end by 14 bases, with 18 bases between. Germline V CDR1 and CDR2: KGHSH, LQKENI. CDR3 DNA: TGTGCCAGCTCAACCAGACAGGAGCCTATTCTGTTTTTT. Protein product: CASSTRQEPILFF.

J is TRBJ1-5 and V is TRBV6-1; 9 bases line up with TRBD1. Germline CDR1 reads MNHNS; CDR2 reads SASEGT. The CDR3 extends over 15 amino acids. With 5 bases clipped from V and 6 bases from J, the junction kept 8 bases outside the gene matches. Here the CDR3 reads CASSSGQGRTQPQHF. Written as DNA, the CDR3 is TGTGCCAGCAGTTCGGGACAGGGCCGGACTCAGCCCCAGCATTTT.

CDR3 nucleotides: TGTGCTAGTGGTTTGGCTCGGACTAGCGGGAGTCATGAGCAGTTCTTC. It is translated as CASGLARTSGSHEQFF. This chain joins TRBV12-5 and TRBJ2-1; TRBD2 matches at 13 bases. Losses at the gene ends were 1 base for V and 8 bases for J; bases not matched to a gene: 5. The V gene's germline CDR1 is LGHNT and CDR2 FRNRAP. The CDR3 is 16 amino acids. The entire variable domain, with the rest obtained from reference TRBV12-5 and TRBJ2-1, is as follows: DARVTQTPRHKVTEMGQEVTMRCQPILGHNTVFWYRQTMMQGLELLAYFRNRAPLDDSGMPKDRFSAEMPDATLATLKIQPSEPRDSAVYFCASGLARTSGSHEQFFGPGTRLTVL.

This sequence joins TRBV6-5 and TRBJ1-1; D is ambiguous. With 7 bases removed from V and 1 base from J, the gap between germline ends came to 10 bases. This CDR3 is 13 amino acids long. Germline loops: CDR1 MNHEY, CDR2 SVGAGI. Here the CDR3 reads CASTPNRNTEAFF. CDR3 coding DNA: TGTGCCAGCACCCCCAACAGGAACACTGAAGCTTTCTTT.

The J gene is TRBJ1-1, the V gene TRBV19; no clear D gene. This CDR3 has 14 amino acids. Germline V gene data show CDR1 as LNHDA and CDR2 as SQIVND (reference sequence). V lost 9 bases and J 0 bases, leaving 14 bases between the germline ends. For the CDR3, the DNA is TGTGCCAGCACCCCGGGGAGCATGAACACTGAAGCTTTCTTT. It specifies CASTPGSMNTEAFF.